This paragraph reports one TCR beta chain. As yet, its antigen is unknown. V dropped 2 bases and J dropped 4 bases, with 14 bases sitting between them. The CDR3 is made up of 15 amino acids. CDR1 and CDR2 (germline): SGHDN, FVKESK. This entry comes from a study of T cells after yellow fever vaccination. General study results and limits: Compared with primary, the secondary response was weaker and peaked at day 5, not 15. A limited proportion of clonotypes was detected within both the CD4 and CD8 compartments. Reappearing after the booster were most of the clones from primary vaccination (roughly 96% CD4, about 87% CD8).

Production of TCR cDNA was by 5'RACE template switching, which also added a universal primer site and UMIs. TCRdb re-called the 5' RACE reads through MiXCR, storing one row per CDR3 protein. The repertoire consists of a few hundred thousand distinct CDR3 sequences, with 3.5% to 4.5% occurring once and the leading ten covering less than 20%. The V gene is TRBV14, the J gene TRBJ1-2; tentatively, D is TRBD1 (6 bases). Here the sequenced sample was PBMCs, taken 15 days after the yellow fever booster vaccination. The clonotype was recovered from a man between 18 and 29 years old who received the YFV17D yellow fever vaccine. The CDR3 DNA reads TGTGCCAGCAGCCAATGGTCCGGGACAAGCTATGGCTACACCTTC. Translated: CASSQWSGTSYGYTF.